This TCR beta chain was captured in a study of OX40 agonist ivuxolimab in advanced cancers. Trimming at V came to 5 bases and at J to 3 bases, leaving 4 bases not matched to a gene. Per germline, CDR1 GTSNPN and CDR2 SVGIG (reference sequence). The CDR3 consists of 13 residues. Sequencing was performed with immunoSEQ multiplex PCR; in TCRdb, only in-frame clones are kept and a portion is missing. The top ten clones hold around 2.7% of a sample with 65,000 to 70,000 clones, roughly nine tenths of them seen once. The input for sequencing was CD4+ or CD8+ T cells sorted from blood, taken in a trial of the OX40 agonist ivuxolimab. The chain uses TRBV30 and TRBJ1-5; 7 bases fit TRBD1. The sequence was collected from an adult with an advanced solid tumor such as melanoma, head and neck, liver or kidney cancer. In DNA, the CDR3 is TGTGCCTGGGGGACAGTATCCAATCAGCCCCAGCATTTT. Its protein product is CAWGTVSNQPQHF.